This passage covers 10 T cell receptor beta chains from one sample sequenced in a study of shared clonotypes between healthy human individuals. Using immunoSEQ multiplex PCR, the repertoire was profiled, and TCRdb retains in-frame clones only, with some absent. Of about 2.1 million clones in the sample, about 92% were seen once. Terminally differentiated effector memory CD45RA+ cells were excluded from the naive CD8 cells, which were CD45RO-negative and positively selected for CCR7. The specimen was naive CD8+ T cells from PBMCs. These receptors were obtained from a man younger than 35 in good health. Some clones in this sample may be carry-over from other donors' samples.

Remarks on this clone: Other DNA variants within this sample encode the same CDR3. The V call is TRBV11-2, the J call TRBJ2-5, with D uncertain. The germline V and J ends were trimmed by 4 bases and 5 bases, with 8 bases remaining between them. This CDR3 is built from 12 residues. Germline-derived CDR1 and CDR2 are SGHAT and FQNNGV. The DNA for the CDR3 is TGTGCCAGCAGCTCCCTAGTGGAGACCCAGTACTTC. Translation: CASSSLVETQYF. Filled out from reference TRBV11-2 and TRBJ2-5, the complete variable domain reads EAGVAQSPRYKIIEKRQSVAFWCNPISGHATLYWYQQILGQGPKLLIQFQNNGVVDDSQLPKDRFSAERLKGVDSTLKIQPAKLEDSAVYLCASSSLVETQYFGPGTRLLVL.

The chain couples TRBV15 to TRBJ2-3, with 16 bases fitting TRBD2. CDR1 is LNHNV, CDR2 YYDKDF, per germline (reference sequence). V lost 0 bases, J lost 2 bases, and 17 bases stayed unmatched. CDR3 length: 23 amino acids. The DNA for the CDR3 is TGTGCCACCAGCAGAGACCCACCTTTAACGGGACTAGCGGGAGGGAGTAACACAGATACGCAGTATTTT. Its protein is CATSRDPPLTGLAGGSNTDTQYF.

This clone was picked up one time. The V gene is TRBV28, the J gene TRBJ2-3; D possibly corresponds to TRBD1 (6 bases). The ends were cut back, 7 bases at V and 4 bases at J, with 12 bases in the middle. Germline V gene lookup returns CDR1 MDHEN and CDR2 SYDVKM. CDR3 size: 13 residues. The CDR3 DNA sequence: TGTGCCAGCAACCGACAGGTGGCAGATACGCAGTATTTT. Translating it yields CASNRQVADTQYF.

The CDR3 loop is CSTKLAGPYNEQFF. The CDR3, as DNA: TGCAGCACAAAACTAGCGGGGCCCTACAATGAGCAGTTCTTC. The gene calls are TRBV29-1 and TRBJ2-1, with 10 bases matching TRBD2. This CDR3 spans 14 amino acids. Germline CDR1 SQVTM, CDR2 ANQGSEA. The junction had 6 bases not matched to a gene; V was cut back by 8 bases and J by 2 bases.

The chain links TRBV5-1 to TRBJ2-1; TRBD1 matches at 7 bases. The CDR3 totals 23 residues. Germline-derived CDR1 and CDR2 are SGHRS and YFSETQ. Germline trimming cut 3 bases from V and 5 bases from J; bases unmatched to any gene: 32. CDR3 bases: TGCGCCAGCAGCTCCCAGCCTTCAATGGACAGGCCCGCGAAATTTCGTAGGCACAATGAGCAGTTCTTC. Protein sequence: CASSSQPSMDRPAKFRRHNEQFF.

This clone was seen once. This chain uses TRBV7-9 with TRBJ2-1; D not resolved. V lost 0 bases and J 2 bases, leaving 8 bases between the germline ends. Germline loops: CDR1 SEHNR, CDR2 FQNEAQ (reference sequence). The CDR3 consists of 15 residues. For the CDR3, the DNA is TGTGCCAGCAGCTTAGCAAAGGGTGCCTACAATGAGCAGTTCTTC. Amino acid sequence: CASSLAKGAYNEQFF.

The rearrangement joins TRBV6-5 to TRBJ1-2, with 9 nucleotides matching TRBD1. This CDR3 region has 16 residues. J lost 5 bases, V lost 2 bases, and 9 bases had no gene match. Germline V CDR1 and CDR2: MNHEY, SVGAGI. Here the CDR3 reads CASSYGTGWPYYGYTF. The CDR3 DNA is TGTGCCAGCAGTTACGGGACAGGGTGGCCTTATTATGGCTACACCTTC.

V is TRBV29-1 and J is TRBJ2-7, with D perhaps given as TRBD1 or TRBD2 (5 bases each). Trimming took 5 bases from V and 6 from J, leaving 17 bases between them. Germline loops: CDR1 SQVTM, CDR2 ANQGSEA. This CDR3 contains 13 residues. The CDR3 here is CSVFPGPSAEQYF. The CDR3 DNA sequence: TGCAGCGTTTTCCCGGGACCTTCCGCCGAGCAGTACTTC.

This chain joins TRBV27 and TRBJ2-7, with D perhaps assigned TRBD1 or TRBD2 (5 bases each). This CDR3 is built from 12 residues. V was clipped by 6 bases and J by 6 bases, with 12 bases between them. Germline V lookup: CDR1 MNHEY, CDR2 SMNVEV (reference sequence). The DNA of the CDR3 is TGTGCCAGCAGGGACGGGACGGGCGAGCAGTACTTC. Translated, it gives CASRDGTGEQYF.

The chain has TRBV7-9 and TRBJ1-2; D gene uncertain. The length of the CDR3 is 15 residues. V gave up 3 bases and J gave up 5 bases, with 16 bases separating them. Germline V gene lookup returns CDR1 SEHNR and CDR2 FQNEAQ (reference sequence). DNA of the CDR3: TGTGCCAGCAGCTTCCCCTACAGTCTAAGATATGGCTACACCTTC. Amino acid sequence: CASSFPYSLRYGYTF.